This T cell receptor beta chain comes out of a study of cytomegalovirus exposure and HLA in healthy donors. Study-wide points: TCR beta sequences reportedly predicted the HLA-A and HLA-B alleles of most subjects accurately.

About this clone: The antigen is unknown.

Use of 60 Vbeta and 13 Jbeta primers characterized the PCR. Sequencing used immunoSEQ multiplex PCR; TCRdb keeps in-frame clones, though not all of them. The table includes more than 80,000 clones, about three quarters detected once. V was clipped by 7 bases and J by 4 bases; unmatched bases: 10. CDR3 length equals 15 residues. Germline V gives CDR1 MNHEY, CDR2 SVGAGI. This receptor was obtained from a boy between 10 and 17 years old in good health and CMV-seronegative. The chain uses TRBV6-5 and TRBJ2-7; 10 bases fit TRBD2. Sequenced: PBMCs. The CDR3 reads CASTSGSLGGYEQYF. CDR3 coding DNA: TGTGCCAGCACTAGCGGGAGCTTGGGGGGATACGAGCAGTACTTC.